The entry below describes one T cell receptor (beta chain). What it binds is not known. The germline CDR1 and CDR2 sequences are MNHNS and SASEGT. The CDR3 loop spans 15 amino acids. Unmatched junction bases numbered 7, after V lost 5 bases and J lost 4 bases. These data belong to a study of tumor-infiltrating lymphocytes in primary liver carcinoma. The researchers produced TCR beta cDNA from 450 to 600 ng total RNA with a constant-region primer. Libraries for TCR beta were built through three nested multiplex PCR rounds, which together made up a slightly modified ARM-PCR procedure. TRBV1-TRBV30 forward primers paired with a C-beta reverse primer drove the first two PCR rounds, roughly 9 cycles each. TCRdb passed the multiplex PCR reads through MiXCR, listing each CDR3 protein once. The table has some 190,000 distinct CDR3 sequences, around four fifths seen once; the top ten hold approximately 18%.

Study-wide findings and caveats: The top-250-clone fraction was significantly higher in tumors than in blood (p = 0.039).

It was from about 20-30 mg of unsorted bulk tissue that RNA and DNA were co-extracted. Tumors were each sampled at five separate regions. J is TRBJ2-3 and V is TRBV6-1, with TRBD2 identical over 9 bases. The TCR was taken from a man between 40 and 49 years old with primary liver carcinoma and hepatitis B virus infection. Sequencing input: tumor tissue from primary liver carcinoma. CDR3 in amino acids: CASSITGTSSDTQYF. In DNA form, the CDR3 reads TGTGCCAGCAGTATCACAGGGACTAGCTCAGATACGCAGTATTTT.